The clone carrying this TCR beta chain has more than one count but fewer than ten. Its antigen is still unknown. The data derive from a study of beta chain features in type 1 diabetes. Every donor had blood drawn once into heparin, around 0.12 L on average. Study results and limitations: There was a possibility that cDNA sequencing over-represented cells with high TCR expression.

CDR1 SNHLY and CDR2 FYNNEI come from the germline V gene. V was shortened by 1 base and J by 5 bases, with 9 bases between the two germline ends. The CDR3 has 14 residues. The sequenced template was cDNA made from the entire isolated RNA. Libraries were prepared by immunoSEQ multiplex PCR; TCRdb keeps only in-frame clonotypes and omits some of them. Among almost 350,000 clones, less than 10% were seen once, and the ten largest hold around 0.45%. Sequencing was performed on central memory CD4+ T cells from blood. The sequence was obtained from a young woman in good health. The chain links TRBV2 to TRBJ1-5; tentatively, D is TRBD1 (5 bases). The CDR3 loop is CASSEVAGHQPQHF. CDR3 bases: TGTGCCAGCAGTGAAGTCGCAGGGCATCAGCCCCAGCATTTT. Supplemented by reference TRBV2 and TRBJ1-5, the full variable domain reads EPEVTQTPSHQVTQMGQEVILRCVPISNHLYFYWYRQILGQKVEFLVSFYNNEISEKSEIFDDQFSVERPDGSNFTLKIRSTKLEDSAMYFCASSEVAGHQPQHFGDGTRLSIL.